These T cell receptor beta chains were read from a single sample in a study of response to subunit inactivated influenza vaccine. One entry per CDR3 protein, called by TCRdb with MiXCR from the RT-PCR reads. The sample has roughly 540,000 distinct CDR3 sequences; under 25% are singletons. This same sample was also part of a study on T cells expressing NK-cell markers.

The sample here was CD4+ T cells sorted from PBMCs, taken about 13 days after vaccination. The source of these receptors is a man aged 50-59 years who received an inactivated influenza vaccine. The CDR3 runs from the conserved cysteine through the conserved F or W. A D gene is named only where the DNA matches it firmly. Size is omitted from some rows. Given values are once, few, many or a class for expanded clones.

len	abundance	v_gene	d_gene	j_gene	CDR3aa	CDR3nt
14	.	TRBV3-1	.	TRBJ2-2	CASSYRGGTGELFF	TGTGCCAGCAGCTACAGGGGAGGCACCGGGGAGCTGTTTTTT
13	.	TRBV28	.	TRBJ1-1	CASIWGTNTEAFF	TGTGCCAGCATTTGGGGAACGAACACTGAAGCTTTCTTT
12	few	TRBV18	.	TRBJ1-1	CASSPSEAEAFF	TGTGCCAGCTCACCATCGGAGGCTGAAGCTTTCTTT
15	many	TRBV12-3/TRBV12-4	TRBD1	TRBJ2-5	CASSSGDSVQETQYF	TGTGCCAGCAGTTCCGGGGACAGTGTTCAAGAGACCCAGTACTTC
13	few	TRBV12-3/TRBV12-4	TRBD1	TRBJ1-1	CASSDRGRTEAFF	TGTGCCAGCAGTGACAGGGGGAGGACTGAAGCTTTCTTT
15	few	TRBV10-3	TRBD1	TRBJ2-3	CAISEPSGTVGTQYF	TGTGCCATCAGTGAGCCATCCGGGACAGTCGGTACGCAGTATTTT
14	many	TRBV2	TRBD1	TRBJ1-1	CASRAQGALTEAFF	TGTGCCAGCAGGGCTCAGGGGGCTCTCACTGAAGCTTTCTTT
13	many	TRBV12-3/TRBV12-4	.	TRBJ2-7	CASSRDSGYEQYF	TGTGCCAGCAGCCGGGATAGCGGTTACGAGCAGTACTTC
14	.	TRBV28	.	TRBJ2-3	CASSFSQFLDTQYF	TGTGCCAGCAGTTTCTCCCAGTTCTTAGATACGCAGTATTTT
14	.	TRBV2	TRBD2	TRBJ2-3	CASSGLAGINTQYF	TGTGCCAGCAGCGGGCTAGCGGGGATTAATACGCAGTATTTT
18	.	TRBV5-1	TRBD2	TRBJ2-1	CASSLRREDSRGYNEQFF	TGCGCCAGCAGCTTGCGTCGGGAGGACTCCCGGGGGTACAATGAGCAGTTCTTC
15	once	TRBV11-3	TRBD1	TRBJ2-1	CASSFGTGGGNEQFF	TGTGCCAGCAGTTTCGGGACAGGGGGGGGCAATGAGCAGTTCTTC
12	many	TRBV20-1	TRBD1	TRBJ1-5	CSARTGGQPQHF	TGCAGTGCTAGAACAGGGGGGCAGCCCCAGCATTTT
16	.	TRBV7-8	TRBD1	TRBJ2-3	CASSLWDRETTDTQYF	TGTGCCAGCAGCTTATGGGACAGGGAAACCACAGATACGCAGTATTTT
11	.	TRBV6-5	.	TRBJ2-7	CASSDGNEQYF	TGTGCCAGCAGTGACGGTAACGAGCAGTACTTC
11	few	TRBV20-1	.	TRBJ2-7	CRAGAGAEQYF	TGCAGAGCAGGGGCAGGGGCCGAGCAGTACTTC
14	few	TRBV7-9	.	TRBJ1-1	CASSLATRNTEAFF	TGTGCCAGCAGCTTAGCGACACGGAACACTGAAGCTTTCTTT
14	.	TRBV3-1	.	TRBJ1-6	CASSQAQGPSPLHF	TGTGCCAGCAGCCAAGCACAGGGACCTTCACCCCTCCACTTT
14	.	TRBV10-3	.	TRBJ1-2	CAISEENTGTGYTF	TGTGCCATCAGTGAAGAAAACACTGGGACCGGCTACACCTTC
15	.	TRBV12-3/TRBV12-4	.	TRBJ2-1	CASSLRGIARHEQFF	TGTGCCAGCAGTTTGAGGGGCATCGCCCGACATGAGCAGTTCTTC
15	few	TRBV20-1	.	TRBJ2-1	CSARKMGGSYNEQFF	TGCAGTGCTCGAAAAATGGGCGGATCCTACAATGAGCAGTTCTTC
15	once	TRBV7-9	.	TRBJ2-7	CASSLVQGQRNEQYF	TGTGCCAGCAGCTTAGTGCAGGGGCAGAGGAACGAGCAGTACTTC
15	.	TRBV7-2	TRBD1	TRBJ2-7	CASSPWTGGSREQYF	TGTGCCAGCAGCCCGTGGACAGGGGGTTCGAGGGAGCAGTACTTC
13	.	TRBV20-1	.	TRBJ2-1	CSAREGGRNEQFF	TGCAGTGCTAGGGAGGGGGGGAGAAATGAGCAGTTCTTC
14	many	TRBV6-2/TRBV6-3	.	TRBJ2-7	CASMGASVAYEQYF	TGTGCCAGCATGGGGGCTAGCGTTGCCTACGAGCAGTACTTC
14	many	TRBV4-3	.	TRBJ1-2	CASSQDRDLPGYTF	TGCGCCAGCAGCCAAGACCGGGACCTTCCTGGCTACACCTTC
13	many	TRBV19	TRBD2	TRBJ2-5	CASSPTSSQTQYF	TGTGCCAGTAGCCCGACTAGCTCGCAGACCCAGTACTTC
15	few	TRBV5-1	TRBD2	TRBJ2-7	CASSVNRDYPREQYF	TGCGCCAGCAGCGTCAACCGGGACTACCCCCGCGAGCAGTACTTC
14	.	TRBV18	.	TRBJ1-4	CASSPAGINEKLFF	TGTGCCAGCTCACCGGCTGGAATTAATGAAAAACTGTTTTTT
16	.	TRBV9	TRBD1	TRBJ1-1	CASSSRTGGLGTEAFF	TGTGCCAGCAGCTCCCGGACAGGGGGCCTGGGTACTGAAGCTTTCTTT
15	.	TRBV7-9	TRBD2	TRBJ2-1	CASSFRTSGRYEQFF	TGTGCCAGCAGCTTCAGGACTAGCGGGAGATATGAGCAGTTCTTC
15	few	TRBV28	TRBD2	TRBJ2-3	CASTGGRAGEDTQYF	TGTGCCAGCACAGGTGGGAGGGCCGGGGAAGATACGCAGTATTTT
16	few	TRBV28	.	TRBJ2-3	CASSFPPALTRGDQYF	TGTGCCAGCAGTTTTCCTCCTGCCCTGACTAGGGGGGACCAGTATTTT
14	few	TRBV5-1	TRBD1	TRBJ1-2	CASSSGQINYGYTF	TGCGCCAGCAGCTCGGGACAGATCAACTATGGCTACACCTTC
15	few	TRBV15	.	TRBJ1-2	CATSRERIAGDGYTF	TGTGCCACCAGCAGAGAAAGGATAGCAGGGGATGGCTACACCTTC
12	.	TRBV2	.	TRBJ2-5	CASRGQEETQYF	TGTGCCAGCAGGGGTCAAGAGGAGACCCAGTACTTC
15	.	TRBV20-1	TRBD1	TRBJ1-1	CSARTKTGWNTEAFF	TGCAGTGCTAGAACTAAGACAGGGTGGAACACTGAAGCTTTCTTT
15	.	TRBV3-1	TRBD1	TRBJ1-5	CASSQGGQGHQPQHF	TGTGCCAGCAGCCAAGGGGGACAGGGGCATCAGCCCCAGCATTTT
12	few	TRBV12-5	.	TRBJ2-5	CASGFGGETQYF	TGTGCTAGTGGTTTTGGGGGCGAGACCCAGTACTTC
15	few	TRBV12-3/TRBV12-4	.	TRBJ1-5	CASSPGPRGGQPQHF	TGTGCCAGCAGTCCAGGACCCAGGGGCGGTCAGCCCCAGCATTTT
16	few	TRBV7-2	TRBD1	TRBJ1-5	CASSLGGQPGSQPQHF	TGTGCCAGCAGCTTAGGGGGACAGCCTGGGAGTCAGCCCCAGCATTTT
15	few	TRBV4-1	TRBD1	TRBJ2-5	CASSPNQGARETQYF	TGCGCCAGCAGCCCCAACCAGGGGGCGAGAGAGACCCAGTACTTC
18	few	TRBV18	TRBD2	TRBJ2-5	CASSPSTPGLAGGETQYF	TGTGCCAGCTCACCCTCGACTCCGGGACTAGCGGGAGGGGAGACCCAGTACTTC
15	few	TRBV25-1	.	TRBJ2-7	CASRGQRDMLDEQYF	TGTGCCAGCAGGGGCCAACGGGACATGCTCGACGAGCAGTACTTC
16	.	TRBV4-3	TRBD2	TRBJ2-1	CASSQDPSGRGNEQFF	TGCGCCAGCAGCCAAGACCCTAGCGGGAGGGGGAATGAGCAGTTCTTC
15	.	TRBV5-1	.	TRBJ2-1	CASSFEASAYNEQFF	TGCGCCAGCAGCTTTGAGGCCTCAGCCTACAATGAGCAGTTCTTC
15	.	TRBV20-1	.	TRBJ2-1	CSARDLRAEPDEQFF	TGCAGTGCTAGAGATCTGCGGGCCGAGCCCGACGAGCAGTTCTTC
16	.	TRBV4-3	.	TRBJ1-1	CASSHKPGQMNTEAFF	TGCGCCAGCAGCCACAAGCCGGGACAAATGAACACTGAAGCTTTCTTT
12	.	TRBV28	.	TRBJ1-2	CASSTRSYGYTF	TGTGCCAGCAGTACCAGGTCCTATGGCTACACCTTC
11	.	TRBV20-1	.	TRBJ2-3	CSASSTDTQYF	TGCAGTGCTTCGAGCACAGATACGCAGTATTTT
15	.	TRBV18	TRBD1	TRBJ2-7	CASSPGQIITYEQYF	TGTGCCAGCTCGCCGGGACAGATCATCACCTACGAGCAGTACTTC
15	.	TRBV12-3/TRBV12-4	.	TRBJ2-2	CASSLRGSGTGELFF	TGTGCCAGCAGTTTACGGGGGAGTGGCACCGGGGAGCTGTTTTTT
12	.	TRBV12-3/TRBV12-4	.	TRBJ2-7	CASRTNTYEQYF	TGTGCCAGCCGGACTAACACCTACGAGCAGTACTTC
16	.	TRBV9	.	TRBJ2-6	CASSITDLPGANVLTF	TGTGCCAGCAGCATAACAGATCTTCCCGGGGCCAACGTCCTGACTTTC
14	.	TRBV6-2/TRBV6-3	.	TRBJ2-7	CASTDRGHLNEQYF	TGTGCCAGCACCGACCGAGGACACCTGAACGAGCAGTACTTC
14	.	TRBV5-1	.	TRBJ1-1	CASSLGTDATEAFF	TGCGCCAGCAGCTTGGGGACCGACGCCACTGAAGCTTTCTTT
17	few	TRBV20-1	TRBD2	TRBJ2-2	CSARALAGGVFTGELFF	TGCAGTGCTAGAGCTCTAGCGGGGGGCGTCTTCACCGGGGAGCTGTTTTTT
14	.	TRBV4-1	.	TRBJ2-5	CASSQEVRAGTQYF	TGCGCCAGCAGCCAAGAGGTCCGGGCAGGGACCCAGTACTTC
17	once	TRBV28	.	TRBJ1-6	CASSLPAGAGYNSPLHF	TGTGCCAGCAGTTTACCTGCAGGGGCCGGATATAATTCACCCCTCCACTTT
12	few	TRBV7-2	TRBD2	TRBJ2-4	CASSLAGLPFSF	TGTGCCAGCAGCCTAGCGGGACTACCTTTTTCTTTC